The clone carrying this T cell receptor (beta chain) was recorded many times. This record belongs to a study of read filtering for tumor transcriptome and immune sequencing. The library was built from about 400 ng RNA with molecular barcoded adaptors for alpha/delta and beta/gamma chains. TCRdb reanalysed the reads using MiXCR and keeps one entry per CDR3 protein. Of 42,000 or so distinct CDR3 sequences listed, 10% to 15% are singletons. The V gene's germline CDR1 is SGHTA and CDR2 FQGTGA. The CDR3 covers 12 residues. Trimming removed 8 bases from V and 6 bases from J, with 13 bases in between. The clonotype originates from a donor aged 40 or over with multiple myeloma. The rearrangement links TRBV7-3 to TRBJ2-5; D unclear. Material: a population of CD138-negative cells sorted from bone marrow. CDR3 nucleotides: TGTGCCAGCGCTCACCTTTGGAAGACCCAGTACTTC. This translates into CASAHLWKTQYF. The whole variable domain, filled in from reference TRBV7-3 and TRBJ2-5, reads GAGVSQTPSNKVTEKGKYVELRCDPISGHTALYWYRQSLGQGPEFLIYFQGTGAADDSGLPNDRFFAVRPEGSVSTLKIQRTERGDSAVYLCASAHLWKTQYFGPGTRLLVL.